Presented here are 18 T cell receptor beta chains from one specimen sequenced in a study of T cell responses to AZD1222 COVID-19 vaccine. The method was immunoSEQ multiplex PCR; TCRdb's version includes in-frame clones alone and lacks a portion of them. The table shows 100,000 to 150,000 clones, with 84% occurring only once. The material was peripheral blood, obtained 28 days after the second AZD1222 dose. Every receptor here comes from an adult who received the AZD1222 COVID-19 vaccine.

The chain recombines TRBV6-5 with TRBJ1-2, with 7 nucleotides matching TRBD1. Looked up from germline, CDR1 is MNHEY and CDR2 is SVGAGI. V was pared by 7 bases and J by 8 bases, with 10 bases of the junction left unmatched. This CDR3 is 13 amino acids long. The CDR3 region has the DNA TGTGCCAGCACCCAGGTTAGGGGGCGAGGCTACACCTTC. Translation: CASTQVRGRGYTF.

In DNA, the CDR3 is TGTGCCAGCAGTTCCCCAGGTGGTTCCTACGAGCAGTACTTC. Encoded protein: CASSSPGGSYEQYF. The V call is TRBV6-5, the J call TRBJ2-7; D is undetermined. The CDR3 has 14 amino acids. Germline V gene data show CDR1 as MNHEY and CDR2 as SVGAGI. The ends were cut back, 4 bases at V and 1 base at J, with 11 bases in the middle.

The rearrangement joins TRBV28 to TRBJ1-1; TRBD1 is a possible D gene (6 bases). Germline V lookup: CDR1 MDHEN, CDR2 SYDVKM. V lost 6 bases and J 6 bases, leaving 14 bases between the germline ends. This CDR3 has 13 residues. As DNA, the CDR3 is TGTGCCAGCAGAAAACAGGGTCCTCCTGAAGCTTTCTTT. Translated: CASRKQGPPEAFF.

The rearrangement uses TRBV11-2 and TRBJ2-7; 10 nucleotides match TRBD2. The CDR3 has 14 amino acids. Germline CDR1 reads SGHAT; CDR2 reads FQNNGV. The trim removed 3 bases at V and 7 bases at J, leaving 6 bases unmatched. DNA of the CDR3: TGTGCCAGCAGCTTTAGTCCTAGCGGGGGAGAGCAGTACTTC. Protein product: CASSFSPSGGEQYF.

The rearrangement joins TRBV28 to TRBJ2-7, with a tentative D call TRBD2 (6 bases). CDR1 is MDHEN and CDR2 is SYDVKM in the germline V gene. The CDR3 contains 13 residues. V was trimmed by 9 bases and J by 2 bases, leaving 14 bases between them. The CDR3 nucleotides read TGTGCCAGTTCGGGGGACCCTACCTACGAGCAGTACTTC. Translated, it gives CASSGDPTYEQYF.

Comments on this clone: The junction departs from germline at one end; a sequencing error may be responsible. This CDR3 is CASSVTYGVGSSEQYF. The CDR3, as DNA: TGTGCCAGCAGCGTGACCTATGGAGTGGGATCCTCCGAGCAGTACTTC. V and J are TRBV9 and TRBJ2-7; no clear D. Germline V gene lookup returns CDR1 SGDLS and CDR2 YYNGEE. CDR3 length equals 16 residues. Full variable domain (outside the CDR3, taken from reference TRBV9 and TRBJ2-7): DSGVTQTPKHLITATGQRVTLRCSPRSGDLSVYWYQQSLDQGLQFLIQYYNGEERAKGNILERFSAQQFPDLHSELNLSSLELGDSALYFCASSVTYGVGSSEQYFGPGTRLTVT.

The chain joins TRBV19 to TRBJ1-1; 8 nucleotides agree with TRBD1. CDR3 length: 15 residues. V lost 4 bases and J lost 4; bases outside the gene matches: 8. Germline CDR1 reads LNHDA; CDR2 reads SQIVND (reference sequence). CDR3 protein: CASSTGTGRVTEAFF. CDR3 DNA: TGTGCCAGTAGTACAGGGACAGGCCGAGTCACTGAAGCTTTCTTT.

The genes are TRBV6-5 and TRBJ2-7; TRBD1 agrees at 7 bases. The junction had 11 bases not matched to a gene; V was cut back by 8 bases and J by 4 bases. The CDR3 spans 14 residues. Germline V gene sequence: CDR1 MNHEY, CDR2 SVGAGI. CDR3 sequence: CASCFRQGAYEQYF. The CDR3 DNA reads TGTGCCAGCTGTTTTCGACAGGGTGCGTACGAGCAGTACTTC.

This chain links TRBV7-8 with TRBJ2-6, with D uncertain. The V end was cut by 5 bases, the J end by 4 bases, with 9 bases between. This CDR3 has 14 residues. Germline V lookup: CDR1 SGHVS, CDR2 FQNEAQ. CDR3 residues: CASSQVRGANVLTF. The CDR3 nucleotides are TGTGCCAGCAGCCAAGTCAGGGGGGCCAACGTCCTGACTTTC.

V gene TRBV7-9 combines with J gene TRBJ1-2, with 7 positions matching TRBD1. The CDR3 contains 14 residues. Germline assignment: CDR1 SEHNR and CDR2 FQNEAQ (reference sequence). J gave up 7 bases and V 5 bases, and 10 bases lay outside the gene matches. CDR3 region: CASSHDRVKSGYTF. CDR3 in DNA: TGTGCCAGCAGCCACGACAGGGTGAAGAGTGGCTACACCTTC.

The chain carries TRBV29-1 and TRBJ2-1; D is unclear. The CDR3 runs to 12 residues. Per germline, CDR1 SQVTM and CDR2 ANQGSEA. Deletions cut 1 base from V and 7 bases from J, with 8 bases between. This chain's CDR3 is CSVEAPPNEQFF. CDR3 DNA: TGCAGCGTTGAAGCTCCGCCGAATGAGCAGTTCTTC.

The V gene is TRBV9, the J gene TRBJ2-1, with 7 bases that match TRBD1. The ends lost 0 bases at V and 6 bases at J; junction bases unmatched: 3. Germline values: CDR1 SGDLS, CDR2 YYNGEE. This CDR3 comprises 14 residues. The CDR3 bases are TGTGCCAGCAGCGTAGTAGGGGGCATCAATGAGCAGTTCTTC. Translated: CASSVVGGINEQFF.

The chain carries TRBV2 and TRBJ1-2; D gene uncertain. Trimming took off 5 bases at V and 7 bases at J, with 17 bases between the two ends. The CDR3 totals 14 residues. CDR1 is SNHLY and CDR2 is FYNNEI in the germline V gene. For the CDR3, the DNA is TGTGCCAGCAGTTTTGGCGTGGAGAGGTCTGGCTACACCTTC. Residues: CASSFGVERSGYTF.

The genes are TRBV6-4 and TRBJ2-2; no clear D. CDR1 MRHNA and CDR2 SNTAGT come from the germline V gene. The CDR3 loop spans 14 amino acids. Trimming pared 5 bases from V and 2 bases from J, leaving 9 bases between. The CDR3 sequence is CASSPQANTGELFF. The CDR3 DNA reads TGTGCCAGCAGTCCCCAGGCTAACACCGGGGAGCTGTTTTTT.

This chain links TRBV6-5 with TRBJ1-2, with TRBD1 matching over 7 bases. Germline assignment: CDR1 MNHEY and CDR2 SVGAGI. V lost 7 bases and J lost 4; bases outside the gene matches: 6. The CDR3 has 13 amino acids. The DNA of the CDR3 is TGTGCCAGCATTGCGACAGGGTCCTATGGCTACACCTTC. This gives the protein CASIATGSYGYTF.

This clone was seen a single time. DNA of the CDR3: TGTGCCGGTACCATGGGAAGGGCTGAGACGAATACGCAGTATTTT. Amino acids: CAGTMGRAETNTQYF. The chain combines TRBV6-5 with TRBJ2-3; no clear D. Per the germline V gene, CDR1 is MNHEY and CDR2 is SVGAGI. The CDR3 runs to 15 residues. V lost 11 bases and J lost 7, with 25 bases in between.

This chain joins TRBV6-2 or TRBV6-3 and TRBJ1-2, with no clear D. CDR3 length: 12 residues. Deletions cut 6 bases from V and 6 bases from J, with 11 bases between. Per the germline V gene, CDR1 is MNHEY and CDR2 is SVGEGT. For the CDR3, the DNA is TGTGCCAGCAGCCCTAGGGAGGATGGCTACACCTTC. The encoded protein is CASSPREDGYTF.

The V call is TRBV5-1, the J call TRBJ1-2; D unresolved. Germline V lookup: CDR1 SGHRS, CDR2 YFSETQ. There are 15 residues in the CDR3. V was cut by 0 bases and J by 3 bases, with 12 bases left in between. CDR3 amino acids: CASSLALPGYYGYTF. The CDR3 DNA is TGCGCCAGCAGCTTGGCTCTCCCGGGATACTATGGCTACACCTTC.